The 31 T cell receptor beta chains presented below share a single source sample, sequenced in a study of blood T cells in healthy people across ages. For the second PCR, which ran for about 6 to 11 cycles, a sample-barcoded 5' primer and a J-beta primer mix were used. Each CDR3 protein gets one entry after TCRdb re-called the 5' RACE reads with MiXCR. Here the sample spans about 1.8 million distinct CDR3 sequences, around 50% being singletons. Material for sequencing was blood. The receptors come from a woman in her forties in good health.

The gene calls are TRBV7-2 and TRBJ2-5; TRBD2 is a possible D gene (5 bases). The J call may be in error: the DNA end matches TRBJ2-7 better. CDR3 size: 12 residues. Germline V gives CDR1 SGHTA, CDR2 FQGNSA. In DNA form, the CDR3 reads TGTGCCAGCAGATCTAGCCGCAACGAGCAGTACTTC. This encodes CASRSSRNEQYF.

About this clonotype itself: Sequence at one end of the junction differs from germline and may be a read error. The V call is TRBV4-3, the J call TRBJ2-1, with D unclear. There are 15 residues in the CDR3. Looked up from germline, CDR1 is LGHNA and CDR2 is YSLEER. In DNA form, the CDR3 reads TGCGCCAGCAGCCAAGATGCAGTCTCCTACAATGGGCAGTTCTTC. It translates to CASSQDAVSYNGQFF.

This clonotype appeared a single time. The chain joins TRBV5-1 to TRBJ2-3; TRBD1 or TRBD2 may be the D gene (6 bases each). This CDR3 has 14 residues. V was pared by 7 bases and J by 2 bases, with 14 bases between. Germline CDR1 and CDR2: SGHRS and YFSETQ. The CDR3 sequence: CASLGGLHTDTQYF. The DNA for the CDR3 is TGCGCCAGCCTAGGGGGACTGCACACAGATACGCAGTATTTT.

This clonotype was recorded only once. The chain recombines TRBV5-6 with TRBJ2-5, with D possibly TRBD1 on 6 matching bases. Trimming cost V 3 bases and J 0 bases, with 12 bases left between them. Germline V gene data show CDR1 as SGHDT and CDR2 as YYEEEE. This CDR3 is built from 15 residues. The CDR3 region is CASSYKQGNQETQYF. Here the CDR3 DNA reads TGTGCCAGCAGCTACAAACAGGGCAACCAAGAGACCCAGTACTTC.

This clonotype showed up just a few times. The chain is built from TRBV7-2 and TRBJ2-2; D may be TRBD2 (7 bases). CDR1 SGHTA and CDR2 FQGNSA come from the germline V gene. The CDR3 has 13 residues. The V and J ends lost 7 bases and 6 bases respectively, with 12 bases between them. In DNA, the CDR3 is TGTGCCAGCACACAAGGGGGGGCCGGGGAGCTGTTTTTT. Its protein is CASTQGGAGELFF.

V is TRBV29-1 and J is TRBJ1-1; no firm D call. The CDR3 has 11 amino acids. CDR1 and CDR2 (germline): SQVTM, ANQGSEA. With 6 bases removed from V and 3 bases from J, the gap between germline ends came to 8 bases. For the CDR3, the DNA is TGCAGCGTGCCGGTGGACACTGAAGCTTTCTTT. This codes for CSVPVDTEAFF.

This clonotype was detected a few times. The chain employs TRBV5-6 and TRBJ2-1; perhaps TRBD1 as D (5 bases). Trimming removed 1 base at V and 15 bases at J, with 20 bases between. CDR3 length: 14 residues. The germline CDR1 and CDR2 sequences are SGHDT and YYEEEE. The CDR3 protein is CASSLRGYTSLGFF. The CDR3 DNA reads TGTGCCAGCAGCTTGAGGGGTTATACGAGTTTGGGGTTCTTC.

The chain carries TRBV20-1 and TRBJ2-3, with D possibly TRBD1 on 5 matching bases. The CDR3 has 16 amino acids. Germline assignment: CDR1 DFQATT and CDR2 SNEGSKA (reference sequence). Trimming removed 3 bases at V and 0 bases at J, with 16 bases between. For the CDR3, the DNA is TGCAGTGCTAGCCGAGACAGTAGCTTTAGCACAGATACGCAGTATTTT. Translating it yields CSASRDSSFSTDTQYF.

This clonotype was detected only a few times. The chain links TRBV6-5 to TRBJ1-2; D is possibly TRBD1 (5 bases). CDR1 and CDR2 (germline): MNHEY, SVGAGI. This CDR3 has 14 residues. Trimming stripped 0 bases from V and 8 bases from J, with 13 bases between. As DNA, the CDR3 is TGTGCCAGCAGTTACTCGGGAGGGACGGGGGGCTACACCTTC. Translation gives CASSYSGGTGGYTF.

In nucleotides, the CDR3 is TGTGCCAGCAGCCTCGCCTCCGGGACAGGGGGGGCAATGAACACTGAAGCTTTCTTT. Its translation is CASSLASGTGGAMNTEAFF. The genes are TRBV21-1 and TRBJ1-1; the table's D call, TRBD1, has no DNA check behind it. TRBV21-1 is an annotated pseudogene. This CDR3 has 19 amino acids.

This clonotype came up a few times. The chain employs TRBV3-1 and TRBJ1-1; 10 nucleotides align to TRBD1. V lost 4 bases and J lost 7; bases outside the gene matches: 3. In germline, CDR1 is LGHDT, CDR2 YNNKEL (reference sequence). The CDR3 totals 13 residues. The CDR3 is CASSRTGGLEAFF. In DNA, the CDR3 is TGTGCCAGCAGCCGGACAGGGGGACTTGAAGCTTTCTTT. Combining the CDR3 with reference TRBV3-1 and TRBJ1-1 gives the whole variable domain DTAVSQTPKYLVTQMGNDKSIKCEQNLGHDTMYWYKQDSKKFLKIMFSYNNKELIINETVPNRFSPKSPDKAHLNLHINSLELGDSAVYFCASSRTGGLEAFFGQGTRLTVV.

The chain uses TRBV7-2 and TRBJ2-5; TRBD2 aligns across 7 bases. Per the germline V gene, CDR1 is SGHTA and CDR2 is FQGNSA. The J segment lost 5 bases and the V segment lost 5 bases, leaving 5 bases of the junction unmatched. The CDR3 runs to 13 residues. Here the CDR3 DNA reads TGTGCCAGCAGCCCTAGCGGCCTGGAGACCCAGTACTTC. Its protein product is CASSPSGLETQYF.

The rearrangement links TRBV20-1 to TRBJ2-3; 13 positions agree with TRBD2. This CDR3 contains 17 residues. Germline V gene sequence: CDR1 DFQATT, CDR2 SNEGSKA (reference sequence). Germline trimming cut 6 bases from V and 0 bases from J; bases unmatched to any gene: 9. The CDR3 protein is CSARAGLAGASTDTQYF. The CDR3, as DNA: TGCAGTGCCCGAGCTGGACTAGCGGGGGCTAGCACAGATACGCAGTATTTT.

The chain uses TRBV20-1 and TRBJ2-7, with D maybe TRBD1 (6 bases). The CDR3 loop spans 18 amino acids. The V end lost 7 bases, the J end lost 1 base, and 29 bases lay between the germline ends. Looked up from germline, CDR1 is DFQATT and CDR2 is SNEGSKA (reference sequence). The CDR3 sequence is CSVARPHRVGIVSYEQYF. CDR3 in DNA: TGCAGTGTCGCGAGGCCCCACAGGGTCGGAATAGTATCCTACGAGCAGTACTTC.

This clonotype has a handful of counts. The J gene is TRBJ2-7, the V gene TRBV7-2, with 8 bases identical to TRBD2. The V gene's germline CDR1 is SGHTA and CDR2 FQGNSA. The CDR3 consists of 17 residues. V shed 5 bases, J shed 0 bases, and the junction held 12 bases outside the gene matches. CDR3 residues: CASSPPHGGGFSYEQYF. CDR3 sequence (DNA): TGTGCCAGCAGCCCACCTCATGGCGGGGGGTTCTCCTACGAGCAGTACTTC.

V usage is TRBV11-2 and J usage is TRBJ2-6; D not certain. The CDR3 contains 14 residues. The V gene lost 7 bases and the J gene lost 0 bases, with 7 bases spanning the gap. The V gene's germline CDR1 is SGHAT and CDR2 FQNNGV. CDR3 in DNA: TGTGCCAGCAACGTCAACTCTGGGGCCAACGTCCTGACTTTC. It codes for CASNVNSGANVLTF. The full variable domain, its missing parts supplied by reference TRBV11-2 and TRBJ2-6, is EAGVAQSPRYKIIEKRQSVAFWCNPISGHATLYWYQQILGQGPKLLIQFQNNGVVDDSQLPKDRFSAERLKGVDSTLKIQPAKLEDSAVYLCASNVNSGANVLTFGAGSRLTVL.

This clonotype was observed a few times. V and J are TRBV3-1 and TRBJ2-1; the match to TRBD2 covers 7 bases. Germline CDR1 is LGHDT and CDR2 is YNNKEL (reference sequence). Losses at the gene ends were 0 bases for V and 1 base for J; bases not matched to a gene: 6. The CDR3 contains 17 residues. CDR3 residues: CASSQELGLVSYNEQFF. In DNA, the CDR3 is TGTGCCAGCAGCCAAGAGCTTGGACTAGTATCCTACAATGAGCAGTTCTTC.

The chain is built from TRBV7-2 and TRBJ2-4, with 8 bases aligning to TRBD1. V trimming: 9 bases; J trimming: 1 base; junction bases outside the gene matches: 11. The CDR3 consists of 16 residues. Germline V gene sequence: CDR1 SGHTA, CDR2 FQGNSA. CDR3 nucleotide sequence: TGTGCCAGTGGGACAGGCTCACTGCGGGCCAAAAACATTCAGTACTTC. Its translation: CASGTGSLRAKNIQYF.

Worth noting for this clonotype: Mismatch with germline at one junction end may stem from a read error. This chain links TRBV20-1 with TRBJ1-5; D is possibly TRBD1 (5 bases). The CDR3 extends over 15 amino acids. Germline loops: CDR1 DFQATT, CDR2 SNEGSKA (reference sequence). The CDR3 nucleotides read TGTAGTGCTAGAGATCAGGGAGTCAGTAATCAGCCCCAGCATTTT. Translated, it gives CSARDQGVSNQPQHF.

V gene TRBV6-2 or TRBV6-3 combines with J gene TRBJ1-5, with D uncertain. This CDR3 has 14 residues. V lost 6 bases and J 4 bases, leaving 13 bases between the germline ends. CDR1 and CDR2 (germline): MNHEY, SVGEGT. CDR3 DNA sequence: TGTGCCAGCAGAGTTGACGCGGTGAATCAGCCCCAGCATTTT. Translation: CASRVDAVNQPQHF.

J is TRBJ2-2 and V is TRBV6-4; 7 bases agree with TRBD2. This CDR3 is 14 amino acids long. Germline CDR1 is MRHNA and CDR2 is SNTAGT. Germline trimming cut 10 bases from V and 3 bases from J; bases unmatched to any gene: 8. The CDR3 nucleotides are TGTGCCACCAAGCGGGACTCAGACACCGGGGAGCTGTTTTTT. It encodes CATKRDSDTGELFF.

This clonotype has more than one count but fewer than ten. The DNA for the CDR3 is TGTGCCAGCAGTTACCTATTCGGACTAGCGGCTAGCACAGATACGCAGTATTTT. Residues: CASSYLFGLAASTDTQYF. This chain uses TRBV6-2 or TRBV6-3 with TRBJ2-3; TRBD2 matches 10 bases. This CDR3 comprises 18 residues. Germline V lookup: CDR1 MNHEY, CDR2 SVGEGT. V shed 2 bases and J 0 bases; nucleotides not matched to a gene: 8.

This chain uses TRBV14 with TRBJ2-5; 7 bases line up with TRBD1. Germline CDR1 reads SGHDN; CDR2 reads FVKESK. With 3 bases clipped from V and 0 bases from J, the junction kept 13 bases outside the gene matches. The CDR3 is 18 residues long. The CDR3 protein is CASSHLRTGQSYQETQYF. In DNA, the CDR3 is TGTGCCAGCAGCCACCTACGTACGGGACAGTCGTACCAAGAGACCCAGTACTTC.

A few counts support this clonotype. The chain has TRBV7-2 and TRBJ2-7, with D possibly TRBD1 on 5 matching bases. V was cut by 5 bases and J by 7 bases, with 15 bases left in between. The CDR3 covers 13 residues. CDR1 and CDR2 from the germline V gene are SGHTA and FQGNSA. In DNA form, the CDR3 reads TGTGCCAGCAGCATTAGACAGCGCGCAGAGCAGTACTTC. It yields the protein CASSIRQRAEQYF.

This clonotype came up once. The chain has TRBV20-1 and TRBJ1-5, with D perhaps TRBD1 (6 bases). Trimming took 0 bases from V and 2 from J, leaving 14 bases between them. Germline V gene data show CDR1 as DFQATT and CDR2 as SNEGSKA (reference sequence). The CDR3 contains 16 residues. The CDR3 protein is CSARDPVTGRNQPQHF. In nucleotides, the CDR3 is TGCAGTGCTAGAGATCCCGTGACAGGTCGCAATCAGCCCCAGCATTTT.

Only a few counts were recorded for this clonotype. The chain is built from TRBV7-2 and TRBJ1-4, with 7 positions matching TRBD1. The CDR3 has 14 residues. Germline assignment: CDR1 SGHTA and CDR2 FQGNSA. J was trimmed by 2 bases and V by 6 bases; bases with no gene match: 3. CDR3 amino acids: CASSSTGTNEKLFF. In nucleotides, the CDR3 is TGTGCCAGCAGTTCGACAGGGACTAATGAAAAACTGTTTTTT.

The chain uses TRBV4-1 and TRBJ1-6; D might be TRBD1 (6 bases). CDR1 is MGHRA and CDR2 is YSYEKL in the germline V gene. Trimming shortened V by 3 bases and J by 0 bases, and 12 bases separated the two germline ends. CDR3 length equals 17 residues. CDR3 sequence: CASSHGQSSSYNSPLHF. DNA for the CDR3: TGCGCCAGCAGCCACGGACAGAGCAGCTCCTATAATTCACCCCTCCACTTT.

The J gene is TRBJ2-4, the V gene TRBV20-1; D possibly uses TRBD1 or TRBD2 (5 bases each). The DNA end favors TRBJ2-7, so the J call may be wrong. CDR3 length: 14 residues. Germline lookup yields CDR1 DFQATT and CDR2 SNEGSKA (reference sequence). The DNA for the CDR3 is TGCAGTGCTAGAGAATGGGGGAAGCCGTACGAGCAGTACTTC. Its translation is CSAREWGKPYEQYF.

The chain joins TRBV13 to TRBJ2-7, with 8 positions matching TRBD2. The CDR3 spans 16 residues. J gave up 2 bases and V 1 base, and 7 bases lay outside the gene matches. Germline loops: CDR1 PRHDT, CDR2 FYEKMQ (reference sequence). This CDR3 reads CASSLVRAGAAYEQYF. Written as DNA, the CDR3 is TGTGCCAGCAGCTTAGTTCGAGCGGGGGCCGCCTACGAGCAGTACTTC.

The chain links TRBV6-5 to TRBJ2-3; 12 nucleotides match TRBD2. CDR3 size: 16 residues. Trimming at V came to 6 bases and at J to 3 bases, leaving 7 bases not matched to a gene. Germline-derived CDR1 and CDR2 are MNHEY and SVGAGI. The CDR3 protein is CASSLLAGGKTDTQYF. The CDR3 DNA sequence: TGTGCCAGCAGCCTACTAGCGGGGGGTAAAACAGATACGCAGTATTTT.

This chain links TRBV28 with TRBJ2-1, with 10 bases identical to TRBD2. With 10 bases clipped from V and 4 bases from J, the junction kept 7 bases outside the gene matches. This CDR3 region has 14 residues. CDR1 and CDR2 (germline): MDHEN, SYDVKM. CDR3: CAILKTSGYNEQFF. As DNA, the CDR3 is TGTGCCATCTTAAAGACTAGCGGGTACAATGAGCAGTTCTTC.